This TCR beta chain was recorded in a study of shared clonotypes between healthy human individuals. Overall study findings and caveats: Blood was the only sampled material, and tissue repertoires likely differ.

Among the unsorted PBMC samples, replicate PCRs used roughly 300 ng DNA, roughly 30,000 T cell genomes. Sequencing was performed with immunoSEQ multiplex PCR; in TCRdb, only in-frame clones are kept and a portion is missing. The data show fewer than 550,000 clones, with 75% to 80% seen just once and approximately 13% held by the top ten. Comments on this clone: No antigen is known for it. An end of the junction differs from the germline gene, which may be a read error.

The CDR3 is 16 residues long. Germline V lookup: CDR1 SNHLY, CDR2 FYNNEI. The donor population consisted of healthy HIV-negative adults with no recent acute infections or vaccinations. Researchers drew on approximately 92 million PBMCs for genomic DNA from unsorted samples. The genes are TRBV2 and TRBJ2-2; TRBD1 aligns across 10 bases. Sequencing was carried out using PBMCs. This sequence originates from a woman in her 40s in good health. Some clones in this sample may be carry-over from other donors' samples. CDR3 in DNA: TGTGCCAGCAGCGAAGACAGGGGGCGCAGCACCGGGGAGCTGTTTTTT. The encoded protein is CASSEDRGRSTGELFF.